One and the same sample provided the 10 T cell receptor beta chains below, sequenced in a study of shared clonotypes between healthy human individuals (dated by TCRdb to 2018 to 2021). Library preparation was by the immunoSEQ multiplex PCR assay. The source is immuneACCESS, and TCRdb retained only in-frame sequences with V and J called. Part of the clones is not carried over; for the studies checked, unresolved V genes explain less than half of this, and the remainder is unexplained. The sample contains 500,000 or so clones, 90% to 97% of them found a single time. Together, the top ten hold 0.055% to 0.075% of the sample. The sequencing input was naive CD4+ T cells sorted from blood. In the paper's terms, the cell subset or site label means: CD45RA+ positively selected. These receptors were obtained from a woman in her 30s in good health.

The chain uses TRBV28 and TRBJ2-7; D ambiguous. This CDR3 has 14 amino acids. Trimming removed 3 bases from V and 0 bases from J, with 9 bases in between. Germline values: CDR1 MDHEN, CDR2 SYDVKM. The CDR3 sequence: CASSFWRSSYEQYF. DNA for the CDR3: TGTGCCAGCAGTTTCTGGCGAAGCTCCTACGAGCAGTACTTC.

This clone showed up just once. This chain connects TRBV5-1 to TRBJ2-1; D possibly corresponds to TRBD2 (6 bases). Per germline, CDR1 SGHRS and CDR2 YFSETQ. V lost 5 bases, J lost 6 bases, and 15 bases lay in between. The CDR3 sequence is 14 residues long. The CDR3 here is CASSERGVINEQFF. For the CDR3, the DNA is TGCGCCAGCAGTGAGCGCGGGGTGATCAATGAGCAGTTCTTC.

V usage is TRBV6-5 and J usage is TRBJ2-7; 7 nucleotides match TRBD2. Germline CDR1 reads MNHEY; CDR2 reads SVGAGI. After removal of 4 bases from V and 5 bases from J, the junction contained 11 bases not matched to a gene. The CDR3 length is 15 residues. CDR3 sequence (DNA): TGTGCCAGCAGTTTCGACCGGGGGAGGGGCCACGAGCAGTACTTC. This encodes CASSFDRGRGHEQYF.

The chain recombines TRBV27 with TRBJ2-5; TRBD2 agrees at 12 bases. V gave up 4 bases and J gave up 2 bases; unmatched junction bases: 5. CDR1 and CDR2 from the germline V gene are MNHEY and SMNVEV (reference sequence). CDR3 size: 16 residues. CDR3 sequence reads: CASSWGTSGSQETQYF. The DNA of the CDR3 is TGTGCCAGCAGTTGGGGGACTAGCGGGTCACAAGAGACCCAGTACTTC.

A single count supports this clone. The chain employs TRBV15 and TRBJ2-7; 10 bases align to TRBD2. The CDR3 length is 14 residues. The germline V gene encodes CDR1 LNHNV and CDR2 YYDKDF (reference sequence). V shed 6 bases, J shed 2 bases, and the junction held 4 bases outside the gene matches. The CDR3 nucleotides read TGTGCCACCAGTACTAGCGGGGCCGCCTACGAGCAGTACTTC. The encoded protein is CATSTSGAAYEQYF.

This clone was detected only a few times. V is TRBV7-2 and J is TRBJ2-7, with TRBD1 as a possible D gene (5 bases). Germline-derived CDR1 and CDR2 are SGHTA and FQGNSA. The CDR3 totals 13 residues. The V and J ends lost 0 bases and 6 bases respectively, with 9 bases between them. The CDR3 sequence is CASSLAPQGEQYF. In DNA form, the CDR3 reads TGTGCCAGCAGCTTAGCTCCCCAGGGCGAGCAGTACTTC.

The chain is built from TRBV7-8 and TRBJ2-5; a possible D gene is TRBD1 (5 bases). This CDR3 has 14 amino acids. Germline assignment: CDR1 SGHVS and CDR2 FQNEAQ. Trimming pared 5 bases from V and 4 bases from J, leaving 14 bases between. The CDR3 is CASSGHSFAETQYF. The DNA for the CDR3 is TGTGCCAGCAGCGGACACAGTTTTGCAGAGACCCAGTACTTC.

The chain joins TRBV5-6 to TRBJ2-7; 9 bases are shared with TRBD2. CDR1 and CDR2 (germline): SGHDT, YYEEEE. Trimming took 2 bases from V and 5 from J; bases not matched to a gene: 8. This CDR3 spans 15 amino acids. The CDR3 DNA is TGTGCCAGCAGCTTCTTTAGCGGGAGTAGCCACGAGCAGTACTTC. It yields the protein CASSFFSGSSHEQYF.

This clone occurred once. The gene calls are TRBV6-5 and TRBJ2-2, with D tentatively TRBD1 (5 bases). This CDR3 region has 12 residues. Germline values: CDR1 MNHEY, CDR2 SVGAGI. Trimming took 6 bases from V and 4 from J, leaving 6 bases between them. CDR3 coding DNA: TGTGCCAGCAGAGGGGTCACCGGGGAGCTGTTTTTT. This sequence encodes CASRGVTGELFF.

The chain couples TRBV6-1 to TRBJ2-7, with D possibly matching TRBD1 (6 bases). The CDR3 has 16 residues. Per the germline V gene, CDR1 is MNHNS and CDR2 is SASEGT. The V end was cut by 1 base, the J end by 2 bases, with 15 bases between. The CDR3 protein is CASSEGVGQRTYEQYF. The CDR3 coding sequence is TGTGCCAGCAGTGAAGGAGTCGGACAGCGAACCTACGAGCAGTACTTC.